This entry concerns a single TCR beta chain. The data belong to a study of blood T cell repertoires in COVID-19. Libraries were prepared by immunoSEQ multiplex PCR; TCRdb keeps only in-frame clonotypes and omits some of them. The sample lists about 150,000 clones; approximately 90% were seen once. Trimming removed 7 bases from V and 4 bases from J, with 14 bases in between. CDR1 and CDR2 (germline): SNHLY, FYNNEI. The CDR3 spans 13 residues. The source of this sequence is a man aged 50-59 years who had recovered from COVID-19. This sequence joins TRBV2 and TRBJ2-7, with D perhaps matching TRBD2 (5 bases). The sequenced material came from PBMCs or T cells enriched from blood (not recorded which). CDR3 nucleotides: TGTGCCAGCACCCTCCTTTCGGGGTACGAGCAGTACTTC. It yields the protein CASTLLSGYEQYF.